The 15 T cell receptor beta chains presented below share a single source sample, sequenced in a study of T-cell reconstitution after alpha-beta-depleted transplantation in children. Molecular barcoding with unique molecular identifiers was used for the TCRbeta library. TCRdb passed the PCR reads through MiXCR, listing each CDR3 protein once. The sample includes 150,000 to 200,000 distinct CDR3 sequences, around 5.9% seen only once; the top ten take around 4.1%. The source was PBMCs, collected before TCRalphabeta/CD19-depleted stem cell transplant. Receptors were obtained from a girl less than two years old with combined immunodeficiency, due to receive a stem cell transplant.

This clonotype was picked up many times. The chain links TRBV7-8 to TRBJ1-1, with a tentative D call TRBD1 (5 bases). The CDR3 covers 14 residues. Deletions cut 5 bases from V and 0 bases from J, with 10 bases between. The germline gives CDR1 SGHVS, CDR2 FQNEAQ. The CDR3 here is CASSPWGMNTEAFF. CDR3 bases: TGTGCCAGCAGCCCCTGGGGGATGAACACTGAAGCTTTCTTT.

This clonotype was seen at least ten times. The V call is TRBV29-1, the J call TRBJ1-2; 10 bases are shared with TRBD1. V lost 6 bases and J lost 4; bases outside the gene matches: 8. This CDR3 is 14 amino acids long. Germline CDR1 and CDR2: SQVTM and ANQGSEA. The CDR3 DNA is TGCAGCGTGACGGACAGGGGGGTTAGCTATGGCTACACCTTC. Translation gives CSVTDRGVSYGYTF.

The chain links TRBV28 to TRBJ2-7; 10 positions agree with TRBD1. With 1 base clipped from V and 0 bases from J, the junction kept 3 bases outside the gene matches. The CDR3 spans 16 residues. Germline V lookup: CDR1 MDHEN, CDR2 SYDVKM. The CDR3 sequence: CASSLFRTGGSYEQYF. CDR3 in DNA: TGTGCCAGCAGTTTATTCCGGACAGGGGGCTCCTACGAGCAGTACTTC. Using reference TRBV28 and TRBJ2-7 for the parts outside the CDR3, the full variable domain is DVKVTQSSRYLVKRTGEKVFLECVQDMDHENMFWYRQDPGLGLRLIYFSYDVKMKEKGDIPEGYSVSREKKERFSLILESASTNQTSMYLCASSLFRTGGSYEQYFGPGTRLTVT.

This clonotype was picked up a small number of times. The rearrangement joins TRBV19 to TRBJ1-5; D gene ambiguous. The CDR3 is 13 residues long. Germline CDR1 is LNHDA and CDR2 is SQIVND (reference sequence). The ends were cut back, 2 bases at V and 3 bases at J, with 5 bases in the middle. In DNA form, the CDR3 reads TGTGCCAGTAGTATAATGCCCAATCAGCCCCAGCATTTT. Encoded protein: CASSIMPNQPQHF. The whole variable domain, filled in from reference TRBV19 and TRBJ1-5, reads DGGITQSPKYLFRKEGQNVTLSCEQNLNHDAMYWYRQDPGQGLRLIYYSQIVNDFQKGDIAEGYSVSREKKESFPLTVTSAQKNPTAFYLCASSIMPNQPQHFGDGTRLSIL.

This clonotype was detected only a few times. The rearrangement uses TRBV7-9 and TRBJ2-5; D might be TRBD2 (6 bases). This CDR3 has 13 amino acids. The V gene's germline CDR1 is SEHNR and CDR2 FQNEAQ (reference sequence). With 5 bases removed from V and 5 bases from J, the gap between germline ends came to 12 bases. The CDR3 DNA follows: TGTGCCAGCAGCAATCGACTAGGGGAGACCCAGTACTTC. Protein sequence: CASSNRLGETQYF.

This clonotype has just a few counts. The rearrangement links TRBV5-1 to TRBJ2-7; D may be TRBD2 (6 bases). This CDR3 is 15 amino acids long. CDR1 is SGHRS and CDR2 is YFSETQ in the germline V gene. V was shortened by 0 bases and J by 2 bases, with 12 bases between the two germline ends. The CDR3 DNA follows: TGCGCCAGCAGCTTGGACGGGGGAAGGACCTACGAGCAGTACTTC. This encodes CASSLDGGRTYEQYF.

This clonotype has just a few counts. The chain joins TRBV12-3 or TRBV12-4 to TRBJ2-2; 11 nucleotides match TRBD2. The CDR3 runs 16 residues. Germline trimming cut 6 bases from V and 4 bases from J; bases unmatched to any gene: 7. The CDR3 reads CASSPTSGGATGELFF. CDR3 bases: TGTGCCAGCAGCCCTACTAGCGGGGGCGCCACCGGGGAGCTGTTTTTT.

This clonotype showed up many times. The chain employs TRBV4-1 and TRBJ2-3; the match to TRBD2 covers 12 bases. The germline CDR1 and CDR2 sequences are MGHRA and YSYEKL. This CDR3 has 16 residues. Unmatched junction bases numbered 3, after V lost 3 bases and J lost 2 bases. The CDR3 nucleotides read TGCGCCAGCAGCCACCGACTAGCGGGAGCCACAGATACGCAGTATTTT. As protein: CASSHRLAGATDTQYF.

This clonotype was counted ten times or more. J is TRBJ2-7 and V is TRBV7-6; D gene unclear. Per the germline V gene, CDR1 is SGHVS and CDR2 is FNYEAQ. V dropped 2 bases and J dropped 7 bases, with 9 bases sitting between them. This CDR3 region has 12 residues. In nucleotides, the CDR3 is TGTGCCAGCAGCTTACCCCTAAAAGAGCAGTACTTC. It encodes CASSLPLKEQYF.

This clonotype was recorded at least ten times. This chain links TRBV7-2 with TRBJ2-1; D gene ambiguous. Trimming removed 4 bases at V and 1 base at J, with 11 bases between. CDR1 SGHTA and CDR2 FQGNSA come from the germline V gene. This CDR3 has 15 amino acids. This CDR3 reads CASSSRRWSYNEQFF. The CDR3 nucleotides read TGTGCCAGCAGCTCCAGACGGTGGTCCTACAATGAGCAGTTCTTC.

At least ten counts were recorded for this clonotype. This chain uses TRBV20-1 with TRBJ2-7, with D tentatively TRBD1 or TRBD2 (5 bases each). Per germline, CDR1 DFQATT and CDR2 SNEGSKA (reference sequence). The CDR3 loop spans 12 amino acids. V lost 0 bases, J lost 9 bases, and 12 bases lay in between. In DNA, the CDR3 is TGCAGTGCTAGAGATCCGGGGCTCAGGCAGTACTTC. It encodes CSARDPGLRQYF.

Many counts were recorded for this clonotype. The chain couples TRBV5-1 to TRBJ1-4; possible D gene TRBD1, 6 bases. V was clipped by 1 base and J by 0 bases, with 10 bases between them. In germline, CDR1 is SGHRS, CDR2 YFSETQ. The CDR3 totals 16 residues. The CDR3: CASSLRDTSTNEKLFF. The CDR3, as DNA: TGCGCCAGCAGCTTGAGGGACACCTCAACTAATGAAAAACTGTTTTTT.

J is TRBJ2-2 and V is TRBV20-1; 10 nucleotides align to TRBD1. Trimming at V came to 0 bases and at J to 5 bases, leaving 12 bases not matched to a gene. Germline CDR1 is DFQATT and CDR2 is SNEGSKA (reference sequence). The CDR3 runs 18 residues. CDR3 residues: CSARDLPDRGHLTGELFF. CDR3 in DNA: TGCAGTGCTAGAGATCTTCCCGACAGGGGGCATTTGACCGGGGAGCTGTTTTTT.

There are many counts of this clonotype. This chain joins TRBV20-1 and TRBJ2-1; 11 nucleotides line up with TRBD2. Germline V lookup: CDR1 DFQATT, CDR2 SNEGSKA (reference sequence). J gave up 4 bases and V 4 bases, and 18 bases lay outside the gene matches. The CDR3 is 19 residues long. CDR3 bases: TGCAGTGCTACCTCAACGGGACTAGCGGTATTCCTACCTTACAATGAGCAGTTCTTC. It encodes CSATSTGLAVFLPYNEQFF.

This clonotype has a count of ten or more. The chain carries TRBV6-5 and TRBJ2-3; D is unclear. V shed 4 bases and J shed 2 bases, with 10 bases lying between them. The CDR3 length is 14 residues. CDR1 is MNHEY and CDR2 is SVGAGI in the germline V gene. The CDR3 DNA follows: TGTGCCAGCAGTTTCGAACAGCCCACAGATACGCAGTATTTT. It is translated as CASSFEQPTDTQYF.